A selection of T cell receptor beta chains follows, all from one sample in a study of coeliac disease. This table comes from immunoSEQ multiplex PCR, and its TCRdb copy is limited to in-frame clones, with some not included. The sample carries thousands of clones, around 66% recorded once. Sequenced: lymphocytes from the gut lamina propria. These receptors were taken from a young woman without celiac disease. CDR3s include the opening cysteine and the closing phenylalanine or tryptophan. Fields, in order: D gene, J gene, clone size, V gene, CDR3 length, CDR3 DNA, CDR3 protein. D genes are given only for firm matches. A row's size may be missing; if present it is once, few, many or a size class.

NA TRBJ1-2 NA TRBV5-4 15 TGTGCCAGCAGATCGTCCGGGACATCGGTCGATGGCTACACCTTC CASRSSGTSVDGYTF
NA TRBJ2-3 NA TRBV5-6 18 TGTGCCAGCAGCTCCCTCTTTGAGGTTGAGAGTCGAACAGATACGCAGTATTTT CASSSLFEVESRTDTQYF
NA TRBJ1-5 NA TRBV7-8 16 TGTGCCAGCAGCTTACACAGGGCAAATAGCAATCAGCCCCAGCATTTT CASSLHRANSNQPQHF
TRBD1 TRBJ1-2 NA TRBV5-1 13 TGCGCCAGCAGCAGGGACAGTAACTATGGCTACACCTTC CASSRDSNYGYTF
TRBD1 TRBJ1-5 NA TRBV28 15 TGTGCCAGCAGTTATACAGGGGCGCGGAATCAGCCCCAGCATTTT CASSYTGARNQPQHF
NA TRBJ2-2 once TRBV30 16 TGTGCCTGGAGCGCGGGGATACAGGTCGAACACCGGGGAGCTGTTTTT CAWSAGIQVEHRGAVF
TRBD1 TRBJ2-7 NA TRBV6-1 16 TGTGCCAGCAGTGATTCCATCACGACAGGGATGGGGGAGCAGTACTTC CASSDSITTGMGEQYF
NA TRBJ1-6 NA TRBV28 12 TGTGCCAGCGGGTACAGGGTGTCACCCCTCCACTTT CASGYRVSPLHF
NA TRBJ2-7 few TRBV6-9 11 TGTGCCAGCAGTGTCGTCTACGAGCAGTACTTC CASSVVYEQYF
TRBD1 TRBJ2-1 NA TRBV7-8 15 TGTGCCAGCAGCTTAGCCGGGACAGAAGACAATGAGCAGTTCTTC CASSLAGTEDNEQFF
TRBD1 TRBJ1-2 NA TRBV6-5 14 TGTGCCAGCAGAGCCGGACAGGGGAACTATGGCTACACCTTC CASRAGQGNYGYTF
NA TRBJ2-3 once TRBV5-8 15 TGTGCCAGCAGCTTGGGACACCTAAACACAGATACGCAGTATTTT CASSLGHLNTDTQYF
NA TRBJ2-2 NA TRBV5-4 14 TGTGCCAGCAGCTTGGCACAGAACACCGGGGAGCTGTTTTTT CASSLAQNTGELFF
NA TRBJ1-5 medium-sized TRBV29-1 15 TGCAGCGTTGAAAGAGGTAGGACAGATTGTCAGCCCCAGCATTTT CSVERGRTDCQPQHF
TRBD1 TRBJ1-4 NA TRBV7-9 15 TGTGCCAGCAGCCCGAGAGGGGGCTCTAATGAAAAACTGTTTTTT CASSPRGGSNEKLFF
NA TRBJ2-1 NA TRBV5-8 15 TGTGCCAGCAGCTTCACCCGGGGTTACTACAATGAGCAGTTCTTC CASSFTRGYYNEQFF
NA TRBJ2-6 medium-sized TRBV6-6 16 TGTGCCAGCACCCCCTACGCCCGCTCTGGGGCCAACGTCCTGACTTTC CASTPYARSGANVLTF
TRBD2 TRBJ2-3 NA TRBV6-5 15 TGTGCCAGCAGTTACTCGCGGGGGGCCGGAGATACGCAGTATTTT CASSYSRGAGDTQYF
NA TRBJ2-7 NA TRBV28 12 TGTGCCAGCAGTCGGACAGAAACCGAGCAGTACTTC CASSRTETEQYF
TRBD2 TRBJ2-7 NA TRBV2 17 TGTGCCAGCAGTGAAGCCGGGGGGGAAAGCGACAGCTACGAGCAGTACTTC CASSEAGGESDSYEQYF
NA TRBJ2-3 few TRBV2 15 TGTGCCAGCAGTATAGGACAGTCTAGCACAGATACGCAGTATTTT CASSIGQSSTDTQYF
NA TRBJ1-1 NA TRBV2 14 TGTGCCAGCACGAGTCGGGGGGCAAACACTGAAGCTTTCTTT CASTSRGANTEAFF
TRBD2 TRBJ2-3 NA TRBV27 15 TGTGCCAGCAGTTCCTTAGCGGGGGGTGTGGATACGCAGTATTTT CASSSLAGGVDTQYF
TRBD1 TRBJ2-1 NA TRBV7-2 14 TGTGCCAGCAGGCTGACAGGGGTTAGCGATGAGCAGTTCTTC CASRLTGVSDEQFF
NA TRBJ2-1 NA TRBV7-3 14 TGTGCCAGAGAAGTGAGGGTCTTCTACAATGAGCAGTTCTTC CAREVRVFYNEQFF
NA TRBJ2-5 NA TRBV5-4 15 TGTGCCAGCAGCTTAGGGGGGGCGCAGGTTGAGACCCAGTACTTC CASSLGGAQVETQYF
TRBD2 TRBJ2-1 once TRBV5-1 15 TGCGCCAGCAGCCCAACGGGTAGCGGGGGTTGGGAGCAGTTCTTC CASSPTGSGGWEQFF
NA TRBJ1-6 medium-sized TRBV5-6 14 TGTGCCAGCAGCGCCTACAGTCCGAATTCACCCCTCCACTTT CASSAYSPNSPLHF
NA TRBJ1-1 few TRBV7-9 14 TGTGCCAGCACCAAACGACAGGTCCCCACTGAAGCTTTCTTT CASTKRQVPTEAFF
TRBD2 TRBJ2-1 few TRBV29-1 16 TGCAGCGGTTACGGGTCTCCGGGGGGTTTTTACAATGAGCAGTTCTTC CSGYGSPGGFYNEQFF
NA TRBJ2-7 few TRBV5-6 15 TGTGCCAGCAGCTGGGGCCCAGGTAGCTCCTACGAGCAGTACTTC CASSWGPGSSYEQYF
TRBD1 TRBJ1-2 NA TRBV7-9 16 TGTGCCAGCACCACAGGGGATGGATGGCTCGATTATGGCTACACCTTC CASTTGDGWLDYGYTF
TRBD1 TRBJ1-5 few TRBV18 16 TGTGCCAGCTCACCATCTGACAGGGGGTCCAATCAGCCCCAGCATTTT CASSPSDRGSNQPQHF
NA TRBJ1-4 medium-sized TRBV6-6 15 TGTGCCAGCAGTTACCTCAGAGGGTTAAATGAAAAACTGTTTTTT CASSYLRGLNEKLFF
NA TRBJ2-3 few TRBV7-2 14 TGTGCCAGCAGCTTAGCGGGGGGGCTTGATACGCAGTATTTT CASSLAGGLDTQYF
NA TRBJ2-1 once TRBV28 14 TGTGCCAGCAGTTCACCGGGACTCTCCAATGAGCAGTTCTTC CASSSPGLSNEQFF
TRBD1 TRBJ1-2 once TRBV30 13 TGTGCCTGGCCAAGGACAGGGCTGGATGGCTACACCTTC CAWPRTGLDGYTF
TRBD1 TRBJ1-1 NA TRBV6-5 14 TGTGCCAGCAGACAGACAGGGGGAGGGTCTGAAGCTTTCTTT CASRQTGGGSEAFF
TRBD2 TRBJ2-1 once TRBV4-1 18 TGCGCCAGCAGCCAAGCAGGGACTAGCGGGGTGCTCTACAATGAGCAGTTCTTC CASSQAGTSGVLYNEQFF
TRBD1 TRBJ2-5 NA TRBV6-1 18 TGTGCCAGCAGTGAAGAAGCATATAACAGGGGAAAGGGGGAGACCCAGTACTTC CASSEEAYNRGKGETQYF
TRBD1 TRBJ1-2 NA TRBV4-1 16 TGCGCCAGCAGCCCTTCCGGGACAGGAGAGTTCTATGGCTACACCTTC CASSPSGTGEFYGYTF
TRBD2 TRBJ2-3 NA TRBV2 15 TGTGCCAGCAGTGAACAGCGGGGGTTCGGAGATACGCAGTATTTT CASSEQRGFGDTQYF
TRBD2 TRBJ2-7 NA TRBV7-2 14 TGTGCCAGCAGCTTATTGGGGGGGGGCTACGAGCAGTACTTC CASSLLGGGYEQYF
TRBD1 TRBJ2-5 NA TRBV5-1 19 TGCGCCAGCAGCTTCCCTCGGACCCCTGGGGACAGACGTCAAGAGACCCAGTACTTC CASSFPRTPGDRRQETQYF
TRBD1 TRBJ1-2 NA TRBV28 15 TGTGCCAGCAGACCCGGGGACAGGAGCTTCTATGGCTACACCTTC CASRPGDRSFYGYTF
TRBD1 TRBJ2-7 NA TRBV5-1 15 TGCGCCAGCAGCTCTCGACAGGGGGAGACCTACGAGCAGTACTTC CASSSRQGETYEQYF
TRBD1 TRBJ1-5 few TRBV10-3 13 TGTGCCATCAGGGGGGGACAGGATCAGCCCCAGCATTTT CAIRGGQDQPQHF
TRBD2 TRBJ2-7 few TRBV5-8 17 TGTGCCAGCAGCTTGGCGGCTAGCGGGTTAAGCTCCTACGAGCAGTACTTC CASSLAASGLSSYEQYF
TRBD1 TRBJ2-1 large TRBV19 11 TGTGCCAGTAGCGAGGGGGCCGGGCAGTTCTTC CASSEGAGQFF
NA TRBJ2-2 NA TRBV7-7 14 TGTGCTAGCAGCTTACGAGGGAACACCGGGGAGCTGTTTTTT CASSLRGNTGELFF
NA TRBJ1-6 NA TRBV28 15 TGTGCCAGCAGTTTACGGAGCTCCTATAATTCACCCCTCCACTTT CASSLRSSYNSPLHF
TRBD1 TRBJ1-3 NA TRBV11-2 16 TGTGCCAGCAGCTTCAGGGGGTACGAGGATGGAAACACCATATATTTT CASSFRGYEDGNTIYF
TRBD1 TRBJ1-4 few TRBV6-5 16 TGTGCCAGCAGTTACGATCTAACAGGGGTTCTCGAAAAACTGTTTTTT CASSYDLTGVLEKLFF
TRBD1 TRBJ2-2 NA TRBV30 15 TGTGCCTGGAGTGTAAAGGCAGGGGGCCGGTGGGAGCTGTTTTTT CAWSVKAGGRWELFF
NA TRBJ2-7 large TRBV6-1 14 TGTGCCAGCAGTGACCAGGGTGTCTCCTACGAGCAGTACTTC CASSDQGVSYEQYF
NA TRBJ1-6 few TRBV4-1 16 TGCGCCAGCAGCCAAGGGCAGGGCGTGGTAAATTCACCCCTCCACTTT CASSQGQGVVNSPLHF
TRBD2 TRBJ2-5 once TRBV28 15 TGTGCCAGCAGTCTTTCGACTAGCGGGGGGGAGACCCAGTACTTC CASSLSTSGGETQYF
NA TRBJ1-2 NA TRBV19 17 TGTGCCAGTAGTGCATGGGAGGCAAATCGAAAGACCTATGGCTACACCTTC CASSAWEANRKTYGYTF
TRBD1 TRBJ2-5 NA TRBV28 14 TGTGCCAGCATGGGCGCAGGGGGCGGTGAGACCCAGTACTTC CASMGAGGGETQYF
NA TRBJ1-4 NA TRBV7-9 17 TGTGCCAGCAGCTTCGGAGGGTTAAAGGTTTTCGATGAAAAACTGTTTTTT CASSFGGLKVFDEKLFF